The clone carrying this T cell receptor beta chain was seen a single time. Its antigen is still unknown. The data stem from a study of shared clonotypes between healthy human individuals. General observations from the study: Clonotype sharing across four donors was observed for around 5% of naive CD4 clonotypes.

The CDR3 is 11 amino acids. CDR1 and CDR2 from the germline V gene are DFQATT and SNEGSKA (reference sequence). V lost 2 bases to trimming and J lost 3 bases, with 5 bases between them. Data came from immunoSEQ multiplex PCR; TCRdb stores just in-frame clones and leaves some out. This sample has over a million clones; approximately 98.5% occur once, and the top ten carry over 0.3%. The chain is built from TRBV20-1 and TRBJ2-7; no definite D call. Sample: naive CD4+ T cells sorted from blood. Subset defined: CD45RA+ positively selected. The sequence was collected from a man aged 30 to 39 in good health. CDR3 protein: CSARSSYEQYF. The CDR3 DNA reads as TGCAGTGCTAGATCAAGCTACGAGCAGTACTTC.